The 14 T cell receptor beta chains presented below share a single source sample, sequenced in a study of T cell responses to AZD1222 COVID-19 vaccine listed by TCRdb under 2021. The time point label, read with the paper, signifies: baseline before first vaccination. Library method: the immunoSEQ multiplex PCR assay. The clones in this table, taken by TCRdb from immuneACCESS, are in-frame only. Not every clone is retained; where verified, under half of the shortfall comes from an unresolved V gene, and the cause of the rest is unknown. Counted in this sample were about 140,000 clones; 75% to 95% of them appeared once. Roughly 3.1% of the sample goes to the ten largest clones. The sample consisted of peripheral blood, taken on day 0 of AZD1222 vaccination. The source of these receptors is an adult in good health.

The genes are TRBV7-7 and TRBJ1-1; D is undetermined. Looked up from germline, CDR1 is SSHAT and CDR2 is FNYEAQ (reference sequence). The CDR3 has 13 amino acids. V shed 5 bases and J shed 3 bases, with 10 bases lying between them. CDR3 sequence: CASSHAKDTEAFF. As DNA, the CDR3 is TGTGCCAGCAGCCATGCAAAGGACACTGAAGCTTTCTTT.

The CDR3 bases are TGTGCCAGCAGCGGGGGACAGGAGAGCTCCTATAATTCACCCCTCCACTTT. It codes for CASSGGQESSYNSPLHF. The chain has TRBV9 and TRBJ1-6; 8 bases map to TRBD1. V was pared by 3 bases and J by 0 bases, with 5 bases of the junction left unmatched. Germline values: CDR1 SGDLS, CDR2 YYNGEE. The CDR3 sequence is 17 residues long.

The table lists this clone with a count of one. This sequence joins TRBV5-1 and TRBJ2-5, with 8 positions matching TRBD2. This CDR3 is built from 13 residues. V gave up 9 bases and J gave up 2 bases; unmatched junction bases: 6. The V gene's germline CDR1 is SGHRS and CDR2 YFSETQ. The CDR3 coding sequence is TGCGCCACCAGTAGCGGGGTACAAGAGACCCAGTACTTC. This encodes CATSSGVQETQYF.

This rearrangement joins TRBV13 to TRBJ2-1; D not certain. Germline V lookup: CDR1 PRHDT, CDR2 FYEKMQ (reference sequence). Trimming removed 7 bases at V and 0 bases at J, with 10 bases between. CDR3 length: 14 residues. CDR3 DNA sequence: TGTGCCAGCACCAACAGAAGCTCCTACAATGAGCAGTTCTTC. Translation gives CASTNRSSYNEQFF.

The rearrangement uses TRBV5-1 and TRBJ1-1, with unresolved D. This CDR3 comprises 15 residues. Germline V CDR1 and CDR2: SGHRS, YFSETQ. Trimming stripped 0 bases from V and 5 bases from J, with 14 bases between. The DNA of the CDR3 is TGCGCCAGCAGCTTGGGAAGGATGGAAAGGACTGAAGCTTTCTTT. Translating gives CASSLGRMERTEAFF.

This clone was recorded only once. V and J are TRBV7-2 and TRBJ2-3, with 9 bases matching TRBD1. Germline CDR1 SGHTA, CDR2 FQGNSA. V lost 5 bases, J lost 3 bases, and 6 bases stayed unmatched. The CDR3 covers 15 residues. The CDR3 protein is CASSIDRGRTDTQYF. DNA for the CDR3: TGTGCCAGCAGCATCGACAGGGGGAGAACAGATACGCAGTATTTT.

The chain recombines TRBV18 with TRBJ2-1, with 10 bases lining up with TRBD2. J lost 6 bases, V lost 2 bases, and 4 bases had no gene match. Germline V gene data show CDR1 as KGHSH and CDR2 as LQKENI. This CDR3 contains 15 residues. The CDR3 nucleotides read TGTGCCAGCTCACCATCCAGCGGGAGGGCCAATGAGCAGTTCTTC. Translation gives CASSPSSGRANEQFF.

V is TRBV2 and J is TRBJ2-3; the D gene is possibly TRBD1 (5 bases). The CDR3 spans 14 residues. Germline V gene lookup returns CDR1 SNHLY and CDR2 FYNNEI. Trimming removed 1 base at V and 3 bases at J, with 8 bases between. For the CDR3, the DNA is TGTGCCAGCAGTGAAGGGGGCAGTACAGATACGCAGTATTTT. Its protein product is CASSEGGSTDTQYF.

The rearrangement uses TRBV7-9 and TRBJ2-7; D gene uncertain. V lost 5 bases and J 6 bases, leaving 14 bases between the germline ends. The CDR3 has 13 residues. CDR1 is SEHNR and CDR2 is FQNEAQ in the germline V gene (reference sequence). CDR3: CASSGPASLEQYF. Here the CDR3 DNA reads TGTGCCAGCAGCGGGCCGGCCAGCCTCGAGCAGTACTTC.

J is TRBJ1-5 and V is TRBV20-1; no definite D call. Per germline, CDR1 DFQATT and CDR2 SNEGSKA (reference sequence). The CDR3 has 13 amino acids. The ends were cut back, 3 bases at V and 4 bases at J, with 10 bases in the middle. The CDR3 reads CSASYLKNQPQHF. CDR3 nucleotide sequence: TGCAGTGCTAGTTACCTGAAGAATCAGCCCCAGCATTTT.

This sequence joins TRBV19 and TRBJ1-2; D gene unclear. Germline loops: CDR1 LNHDA, CDR2 SQIVND (reference sequence). The V and J ends lost 2 bases and 4 bases respectively, with 17 bases between them. CDR3 length: 16 amino acids. The CDR3 DNA sequence: TGTGCCAGTAGTATAAATTCTATGGCAGGATTCTATGGCTACACCTTC. The encoded protein is CASSINSMAGFYGYTF. The full variable domain, its missing parts supplied by reference TRBV19 and TRBJ1-2, is DGGITQSPKYLFRKEGQNVTLSCEQNLNHDAMYWYRQDPGQGLRLIYYSQIVNDFQKGDIAEGYSVSREKKESFPLTVTSAQKNPTAFYLCASSINSMAGFYGYTFGSGTRLTVV.

The chain links TRBV2 to TRBJ2-6; D might be TRBD2 (6 bases). The CDR3 consists of 13 residues. Germline V CDR1 and CDR2: SNHLY, FYNNEI. V was pared by 9 bases and J by 1 base, with 7 bases between. CDR3 region: CARRGSGANVLTF. CDR3 nucleotide sequence: TGTGCCAGACGGGGGTCTGGGGCCAACGTCCTGACTTTC.

This chain joins TRBV4-2 and TRBJ1-6; D is undetermined. CDR3 size: 17 residues. In germline, CDR1 is LGHNA, CDR2 YNFKEQ. Trimming took off 1 base at V and 3 bases at J, with 13 bases between the two ends. The CDR3 coding sequence is TGTGCCAGCAGCCAAGCGCTGGGAGGCTTCTATAATTCACCCCTCCACTTT. It translates to CASSQALGGFYNSPLHF.

The V and J genes are TRBV29-1 and TRBJ2-7; D unresolved. The CDR3 consists of 10 residues. Germline CDR1 and CDR2: SQVTM and ANQGSEA. Trimming left V 4 bases short and J 5 bases short, with 6 bases between. CDR3 coding DNA: TGCAGCGTTGGGGGTGACGAGCAGTACTTC. It translates to CSVGGDEQYF.